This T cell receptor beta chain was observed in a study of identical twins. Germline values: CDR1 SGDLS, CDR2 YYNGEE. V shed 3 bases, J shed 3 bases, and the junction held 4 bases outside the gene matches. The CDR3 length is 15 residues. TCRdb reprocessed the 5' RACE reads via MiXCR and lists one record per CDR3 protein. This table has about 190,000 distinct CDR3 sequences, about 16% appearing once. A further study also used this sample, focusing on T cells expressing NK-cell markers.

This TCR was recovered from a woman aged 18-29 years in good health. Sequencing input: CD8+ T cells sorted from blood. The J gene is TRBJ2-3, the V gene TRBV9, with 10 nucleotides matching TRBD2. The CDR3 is CASSAGTSETDTQYF. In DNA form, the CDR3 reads TGTGCCAGCAGCGCCGGGACTAGCGAGACAGATACGCAGTATTTT.